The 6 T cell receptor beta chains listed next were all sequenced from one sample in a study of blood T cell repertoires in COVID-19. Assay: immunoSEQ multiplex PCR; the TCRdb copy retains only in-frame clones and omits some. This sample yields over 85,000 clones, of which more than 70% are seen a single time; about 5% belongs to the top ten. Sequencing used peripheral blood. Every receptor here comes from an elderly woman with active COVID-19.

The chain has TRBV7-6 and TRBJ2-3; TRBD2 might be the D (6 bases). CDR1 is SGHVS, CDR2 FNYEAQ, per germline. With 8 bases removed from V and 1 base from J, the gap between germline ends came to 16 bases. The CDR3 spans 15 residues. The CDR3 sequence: CASGVVGGGTDTQYF. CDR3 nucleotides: TGTGCCAGCGGAGTGGTAGGAGGGGGCACAGATACGCAGTATTTT.

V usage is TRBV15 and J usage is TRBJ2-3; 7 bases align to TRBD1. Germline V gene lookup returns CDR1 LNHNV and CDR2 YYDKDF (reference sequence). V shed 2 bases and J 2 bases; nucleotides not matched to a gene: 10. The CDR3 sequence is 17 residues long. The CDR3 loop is CATSRPHGTVFTDTQYF. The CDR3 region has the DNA TGTGCCACCAGCAGACCTCATGGGACAGTGTTCACAGATACGCAGTATTTT. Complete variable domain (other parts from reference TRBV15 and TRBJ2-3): DAMVIQNPRYQVTQFGKPVTLSCSQTLNHNVMYWYQQKSSQAPKLLFHYYDKDFNNEADTPDNFQSRRPNTSFCFLDIRSPGLGDTAMYLCATSRPHGTVFTDTQYFGPGTRLTVL.

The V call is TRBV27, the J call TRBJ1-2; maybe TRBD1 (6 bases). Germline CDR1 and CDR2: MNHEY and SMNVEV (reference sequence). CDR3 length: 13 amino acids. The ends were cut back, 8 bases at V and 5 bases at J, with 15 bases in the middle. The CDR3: CASGTTPRYGYTF. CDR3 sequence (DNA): TGTGCCAGCGGGACAACTCCCCGGTATGGCTACACCTTC.

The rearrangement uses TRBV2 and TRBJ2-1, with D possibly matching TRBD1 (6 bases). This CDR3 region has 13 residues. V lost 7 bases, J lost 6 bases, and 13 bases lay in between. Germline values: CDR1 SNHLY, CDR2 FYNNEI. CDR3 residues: CASTNYRANEQFF. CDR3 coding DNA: TGTGCCAGCACCAATTACAGGGCCAATGAGCAGTTCTTC.

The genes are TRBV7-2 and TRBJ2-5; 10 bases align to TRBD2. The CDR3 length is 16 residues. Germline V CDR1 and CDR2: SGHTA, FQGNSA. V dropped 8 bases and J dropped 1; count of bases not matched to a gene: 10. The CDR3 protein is CASALAGVIGQETQYF. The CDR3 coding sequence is TGTGCCAGCGCCCTAGCGGGAGTTATAGGCCAAGAGACCCAGTACTTC. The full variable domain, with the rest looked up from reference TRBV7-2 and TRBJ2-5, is GAGVSQSPSNKVTEKGKDVELRCDPISGHTALYWYRQSLGQGLEFLIYFQGNSAPDKSGLPSDRFSAERTGGSVSTLTIQRTQQEDSAVYLCASALAGVIGQETQYFGPGTRLLVL.

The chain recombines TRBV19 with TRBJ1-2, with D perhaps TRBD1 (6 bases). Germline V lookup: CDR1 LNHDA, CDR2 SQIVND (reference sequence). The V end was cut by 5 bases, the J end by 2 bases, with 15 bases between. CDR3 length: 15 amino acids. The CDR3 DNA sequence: TGTGCCAGTAGTGCGACCGGGGGGGCGAACTATGGCTACACCTTC. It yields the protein CASSATGGANYGYTF. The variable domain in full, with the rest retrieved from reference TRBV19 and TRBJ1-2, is DGGITQSPKYLFRKEGQNVTLSCEQNLNHDAMYWYRQDPGQGLRLIYYSQIVNDFQKGDIAEGYSVSREKKESFPLTVTSAQKNPTAFYLCASSATGGANYGYTFGSGTRLTVV.